A single T cell receptor beta chain is shown here with its context. Original processing methods: From reference gene primer amplification, estimates of nucleated cell counts were derived. Only in-frame clones appear in the TCRdb table, and some are missing; sequencing was by immunoSEQ multiplex PCR. From that table come the V and J calls and clone size; the DNA was used to work out D and trimming. The table records about 240,000 clones, approximately 80% of them present only once. The data are from a study of blood T cell repertoires in COVID-19. Study overall: Both acute and convalescent COVID-19 samples were obtained from the United States, Italy and Spain. Nucleic acid was either cDNA or gDNA, and it came from T cells, B-cell-depleted T cells, or PBMCs.

The ends lost 3 bases at V and 6 bases at J; junction bases unmatched: 9. In germline, CDR1 is SGHTA, CDR2 FQGNSA. The CDR3 contains 15 residues. The chain couples TRBV7-2 to TRBJ2-3; 7 bases are shared with TRBD2. Sequences were obtained from peripheral blood. The source is a man aged 25-45 years who had recovered from COVID-19. CDR3 residues: CASSLNVAGRDTQYF. The CDR3 coding sequence is TGTGCCAGCAGCTTGAATGTAGCGGGCCGGGATACGCAGTATTTT.